This T cell receptor beta chain was recorded in a study of molecular identifiers for immune sequencing clone quantification. The study, taken as a whole, reports: Clone sizes could be underestimated for highly expanded clones when identical TCR molecules share a barcode.

Making the bulk TCR libraries relied on previously described methods and listed TCR primers. MiXCR, run by TCRdb on the PCR reads, gives a single entry per CDR3 protein. The sample records 400,000 to 600,000 distinct CDR3 sequences, around 25% being singletons. Ten or more counts support this clonotype. Antigen unknown. Each library that profiled naive CD8 cells came from roughly 20,000 to 1,000,000 sorted cells with 10%, 30% or 50% RNA. Naive CD8 T cells, phenotype CD8+CD4-CCR7+CD45RA+, were sorted. The CDR3 contains 15 residues. Germline V gives CDR1 MNHEY, CDR2 SVGEGT. The J segment lost 4 bases and the V segment lost 0 bases, leaving 4 bases of the junction unmatched.

This clonotype was sampled from a human donor in good health. Some libraries in this study had Jurkat cell RNA spiked in. The chain employs TRBV6-2 or TRBV6-3 and TRBJ2-3; 7 bases map to TRBD2. Input material: naive CD8+ T cells from blood, with Jurkat cell RNA spiked in. Described subset: FACS-sorted CD8+CD4-CCR7+CD45RA+ naive T cells. In DNA, the CDR3 is TGTGCCAGCAGTTACTCGCGCGGGGGAGCAGATACGCAGTATTTT. This gives the protein CASSYSRGGADTQYF.